This passage covers 8 T cell receptor beta chains from one sample sequenced in a study of regulatory T cells in long-lasting Graves disease. Time point noted: persistent/refractory GD, antithyroid drugs over 5 years with positive TRAb. PBMC-extracted RNA yielded the TCR library. Libraries of TCR beta came from iRepertoire HTBI primers plus Arm-PCR of CDR3 regions. MiXCR was run by TCRdb on the multiplex PCR reads, yielding one entry per CDR3 protein. This sample has roughly 400,000 distinct CDR3 sequences, with less than 25% found just once. The sample here was peripheral blood mononuclear cells (PBMCs), taken when the disease was refractory, from a patient treated with antithyroid drugs. These TCRs come from a female donor with Graves disease.

This clonotype was counted many times. The rearrangement links TRBV28 to TRBJ1-5; 7 nucleotides match TRBD1. The CDR3 extends over 15 amino acids. Per the germline V gene, CDR1 is MDHEN and CDR2 is SYDVKM. V lost 6 bases to trimming and J lost 3 bases; unmatched junction nucleotides: 8. The CDR3 reads CASRPDRVDNQPQHF. DNA of the CDR3: TGTGCCAGCAGACCTGACAGGGTGGACAATCAGCCCCAGCATTTT.

The chain has TRBV6-2 or TRBV6-3 and TRBJ2-5; no clear D. This CDR3 is built from 14 residues. Germline V lookup: CDR1 MNHEY, CDR2 SVGEGT. V lost 10 bases, J lost 1 base, and 16 bases lay in between. CDR3 residues: CANTQTHFQETQYF. CDR3 DNA: TGTGCCAACACGCAGACTCACTTCCAAGAGACCCAGTACTTC.

In its sample, this clonotype was seen a few times. The chain recombines TRBV28 with TRBJ1-1; D not resolved. Trimming removed 5 bases from V and 0 bases from J, with 10 bases in between. CDR3 length: 14 amino acids. Germline lookup yields CDR1 MDHEN and CDR2 SYDVKM. The CDR3 DNA sequence: TGTGCCAGCAGTCCGGCACTCATGAACACTGAAGCTTTCTTT. It translates to CASSPALMNTEAFF.

This clonotype was seen a handful of times. This sequence joins TRBV7-9 and TRBJ1-4; 8 bases line up with TRBD1. The CDR3 loop spans 16 amino acids. Germline CDR1 reads SEHNR; CDR2 reads FQNEAQ (reference sequence). V gave up 5 bases and J gave up 8 bases; unmatched junction bases: 13. The CDR3 sequence is CASSGPVGQALEKLFF. CDR3 coding DNA: TGTGCCAGCAGCGGACCGGTGGGACAGGCGTTAGAAAAACTGTTTTTT.

This clonotype was observed a few times. The chain carries TRBV28 and TRBJ2-7, with 9 bases fitting TRBD2. Germline trimming cut 5 bases from V and 4 bases from J; bases unmatched to any gene: 6. Germline values: CDR1 MDHEN, CDR2 SYDVKM. The CDR3 loop spans 14 amino acids. CDR3 in DNA: TGTGCCAGCAGTATACCGGGACTAGCTTACGAGCAGTACTTC. Translating it yields CASSIPGLAYEQYF. Looking up the rest from reference TRBV28 and TRBJ2-7 gives the full variable domain: DVKVTQSSRYLVKRTGEKVFLECVQDMDHENMFWYRQDPGLGLRLIYFSYDVKMKEKGDIPEGYSVSREKKERFSLILESASTNQTSMYLCASSIPGLAYEQYFGPGTRLTVT.

This clonotype came up many times. The V and J genes are TRBV28 and TRBJ1-2, with 9 bases that match TRBD1. The V and J ends lost 6 bases and 8 bases, in that order; junction bases with no gene match: 4. Germline V gene data show CDR1 as MDHEN and CDR2 as SYDVKM. CDR3 size: 12 residues. CDR3 in amino acids: CASRTGGAGYTF. The CDR3 DNA follows: TGTGCCAGCAGGACAGGGGGGGCGGGCTACACCTTC.

This clonotype was detected a few times. The rearrangement joins TRBV3-1 to TRBJ1-2, with a possible D match to TRBD1 (5 bases). V was clipped by 1 base and J by 0 bases, with 21 bases between them. The CDR3 is 19 residues long. CDR1 is LGHDT, CDR2 YNNKEL, per germline (reference sequence). The CDR3 region is CASSQVVGRESQANYGYTF. The CDR3 DNA reads TGTGCCAGCAGCCAAGTAGTGGGCAGGGAATCACAAGCTAACTATGGCTACACCTTC. Variable domain in full (rest from reference TRBV3-1 and TRBJ1-2): DTAVSQTPKYLVTQMGNDKSIKCEQNLGHDTMYWYKQDSKKFLKIMFSYNNKELIINETVPNRFSPKSPDKAHLNLHINSLELGDSAVYFCASSQVVGRESQANYGYTFGSGTRLTVV.

This clonotype occurred a few times. This chain uses TRBV7-2 with TRBJ2-5, with 8 bases that match TRBD2. Germline CDR1 reads SGHTA; CDR2 reads FQGNSA. V shed 5 bases and J 4 bases; nucleotides not matched to a gene: 6. This CDR3 is 14 amino acids long. The chain's CDR3 is CASSARTSLETQYF. CDR3 DNA sequence: TGTGCCAGCAGCGCGCGGACTAGCTTAGAGACCCAGTACTTC.